Listed here are 19 T cell receptor beta chains from one sample, sequenced in a study of OX40 agonist ivuxolimab in advanced cancers. Sequencing was performed with immunoSEQ multiplex PCR; in TCRdb, only in-frame clones are kept and a portion is missing. Here the sample spans more than 85,000 clones, roughly nine tenths being singletons. Here the sequenced sample was CD4+ or CD8+ T cells sorted from blood, taken in a trial of the OX40 agonist ivuxolimab. These receptors were obtained from an adult with an advanced solid tumor such as melanoma, head and neck, liver or kidney cancer.

The V gene is TRBV28, the J gene TRBJ2-7; D tentatively reads TRBD1 or TRBD2 (5 bases each). This CDR3 contains 13 residues. CDR1 is MDHEN, CDR2 SYDVKM, per germline. V was pared by 7 bases and J by 11 bases, with 21 bases between. In nucleotides, the CDR3 is TGTGCCAGCACCTTAGGGGCCCTGGGAGATAAGTACTTC. Protein: CASTLGALGDKYF.

V usage is TRBV7-2 and J usage is TRBJ1-3; 7 positions agree with TRBD1. V trimming: 2 bases; J trimming: 0 bases; junction bases outside the gene matches: 7. This CDR3 region has 17 residues. The germline V gene has CDR1 SGHTA and CDR2 FQGNSA. Written as DNA, the CDR3 is TGTGCCAGCAGCTTACGACAGGGAGGCCCCTCTGGAAACACCATATATTTT. This encodes CASSLRQGGPSGNTIYF.

The chain links TRBV5-6 to TRBJ2-5, with D perhaps TRBD1 (6 bases). Judging by the DNA end, TRBJ2-7 fits better; the J call may be wrong. This CDR3 is 14 amino acids long. Germline CDR1 and CDR2: SGHDT and YYEEEE. Written as DNA, the CDR3 is TGTGCCAGCAGCGATACAGGGTCTGCCTACGAGCAGTACTTC. Encoded protein: CASSDTGSAYEQYF.

The CDR3 DNA reads TGTGCCAGCAGCTTAGTAGGGACAGGCAATGAAAAACTGTTTTTT. It specifies CASSLVGTGNEKLFF. This chain links TRBV7-2 with TRBJ1-4, with TRBD1 identical over 8 bases. This CDR3 spans 15 amino acids. The trim removed 1 base at V and 5 bases at J, leaving 3 bases unmatched. CDR1 and CDR2 from the germline V gene are SGHTA and FQGNSA. The full variable domain, with the rest looked up from reference TRBV7-2 and TRBJ1-4, is GAGVSQSPSNKVTEKGKDVELRCDPISGHTALYWYRQSLGQGLEFLIYFQGNSAPDKSGLPSDRFSAERTGGSVSTLTIQRTQQEDSAVYLCASSLVGTGNEKLFFGSGTQLSVL.

The chain uses TRBV7-2 and TRBJ2-7; the D gene is possibly TRBD2 (6 bases). Trimming left V 4 bases short and J 1 base short, with 8 bases between. The germline V gene encodes CDR1 SGHTA and CDR2 FQGNSA. This CDR3 region has 13 residues. In nucleotides, the CDR3 is TGTGCCAGCAGCTCGGCGGGGTCCTACGAGCAGTACTTC. This sequence encodes CASSSAGSYEQYF.

This chain connects TRBV19 to TRBJ2-3; D unclear. This CDR3 spans 13 amino acids. V lost 0 bases and J 4 bases, leaving 5 bases between the germline ends. Germline V lookup: CDR1 LNHDA, CDR2 SQIVND (reference sequence). The CDR3 DNA reads as TGTGCCAGTAGTATAGAGGGCTCAGATACGCAGTATTTT. Translated, it gives CASSIEGSDTQYF.

About this clone: The junction does not match germline at one end; this may be a read error. The V gene is TRBV11-3, the J gene TRBJ2-7; TRBD2 agrees at 8 bases. The length of the CDR3 is 14 residues. Germline assignment: CDR1 SGHNT and CDR2 YENEEA. CDR3 protein: CASSLDRGSGAVDF. CDR3 sequence (DNA): TGTGCCAGCAGCTTAGATCGGGGTAGCGGGGCCGTCGATTTC. The variable domain in full, with the rest retrieved from reference TRBV11-3 and TRBJ2-7, is EAGVVQSPRYKIIEKKQPVAFWCNPISGHNTLYWYLQNLGQGPELLIRYENEEAVDDSQLPKDRFSAERLKGVDSTLKIQPAELGDSAVYLCASSLDRGSGAVDFGPGTRLTVT.

V and J are TRBV21-1 and TRBJ2-4; TRBD2 reflects the table's D call only, with no check against the DNA. TRBV21-1 is annotated as a pseudogene. The CDR3 sequence is 16 residues long. In nucleotides, the CDR3 is TGTGCCAGCAGCAGACATAGCGGAAGGGGCAAAAACATTCAGTACTTC. Its protein product is CASSRHSGRGKNIQYF.

The V and J genes are TRBV7-3 and TRBJ2-1; TRBD2 agrees at 12 bases. The CDR3 runs 15 residues. Germline V gene data show CDR1 as SGHTA and CDR2 as FQGTGA. The trim removed 5 bases at V and 9 bases at J, leaving 8 bases unmatched. CDR3 loop: CASSLTSGSSAEQFF. CDR3 DNA sequence: TGTGCCAGCAGCCTGACTAGCGGGAGCTCGGCTGAGCAGTTCTTC.

CDR3 sequence: CASSLVTSNTGELFF. CDR3 nucleotide sequence: TGCGCCAGCAGCTTGGTGACCTCGAACACCGGGGAGCTGTTTTTT. The rearrangement joins TRBV5-1 to TRBJ2-2; no reliable D call. V dropped 0 bases and J dropped 0 bases, with 6 bases sitting between them. The germline V gene encodes CDR1 SGHRS and CDR2 YFSETQ. The CDR3 is made up of 15 amino acids.

This chain connects TRBV7-5 to TRBJ2-1; TRBD2 reflects the table's D call only, with no check against the DNA. TRBV7-5 is a listed pseudogene. The CDR3 consists of 18 residues. The DNA for the CDR3 is TGTGCCAGAAGCCCCCGGACTAGCGGGAGAAGCTCCTACAATGAGCAGTTCTTC. Protein: CARSPRTSGRSSYNEQFF.

The chain recombines TRBV27 with TRBJ2-7; D is uncertain. Per the germline V gene, CDR1 is MNHEY and CDR2 is SMNVEV (reference sequence). Trimming took off 5 bases at V and 2 bases at J, with 10 bases between the two ends. CDR3 length: 13 residues. Here the CDR3 reads CASSDLRTYEQYF. DNA for the CDR3: TGTGCCAGCAGTGACCTGAGAACCTACGAGCAGTACTTC.

The chain recombines TRBV10-1 with TRBJ2-1; D is ambiguous. The CDR3 consists of 15 residues. Germline CDR1 is WNHNN and CDR2 is SYGVQD (reference sequence). Deletions cut 6 bases from V and 0 bases from J, with 12 bases between. CDR3: CASSPTSASYNEQFF. In DNA form, the CDR3 reads TGCGCCAGCAGCCCTACTTCTGCCTCCTACAATGAGCAGTTCTTC.

The V and J genes are TRBV11-2 and TRBJ2-5, with 7 nucleotides matching TRBD1. The CDR3 covers 16 residues. Trimming cost V 4 bases and J 9 bases; bases outside gene matches: 17. Germline lookup yields CDR1 SGHAT and CDR2 FQNNGV. The CDR3 sequence: CASSWRGDSAMGAQYF. The CDR3, as DNA: TGTGCCAGCAGCTGGCGAGGGGACAGTGCCATGGGGGCCCAGTACTTC.

V usage is TRBV2 and J usage is TRBJ1-4, with D possibly TRBD1 on 5 matching bases. The V end was cut by 4 bases, the J end by 8 bases, with 11 bases between. Germline values: CDR1 SNHLY, CDR2 FYNNEI. This CDR3 region has 13 residues. The CDR3 DNA reads TGTGCCAGCAGTGGTGGGGGATGGGAAAAACTGTTTTTT. Amino acids: CASSGGGWEKLFF. The whole variable domain, filled in from reference TRBV2 and TRBJ1-4, reads EPEVTQTPSHQVTQMGQEVILRCVPISNHLYFYWYRQILGQKVEFLVSFYNNEISEKSEIFDDQFSVERPDGSNFTLKIRSTKLEDSAMYFCASSGGGWEKLFFGSGTQLSVL.

This chain joins TRBV5-4 and TRBJ1-4, with 10 positions matching TRBD1. V was pared by 3 bases and J by 2 bases, with 1 base of the junction left unmatched. Germline CDR1 SGHNT, CDR2 YYREEE (reference sequence). The CDR3 runs to 15 residues. The CDR3 is CASSWGQGTNEKLFF. CDR3 DNA: TGTGCCAGCAGCTGGGGACAGGGGACTAATGAAAAACTGTTTTTT.

V is TRBV7-6 and J is TRBJ2-3, with TRBD2 as a possible D gene (5 bases). The V gene's germline CDR1 is SGHVS and CDR2 FNYEAQ. CDR3 length equals 15 residues. Trimming took off 1 base at V and 4 bases at J, with 12 bases between the two ends. CDR3 coding DNA: TGTGCCAGCAGCTTAGGAGGGCCCGTTCCAGATACGCAGTATTTT. This codes for CASSLGGPVPDTQYF. The whole variable domain, filled in from reference TRBV7-6 and TRBJ2-3, reads GAGVSQSPRYKVTKRGQDVALRCDPISGHVSLYWYRQALGQGPEFLTYFNYEAQQDKSGLPNDRFSAERPEGSISTLTIQRTEQRDSAMYRCASSLGGPVPDTQYFGPGTRLTVL.

In its sample, this clone was seen once. The chain is built from TRBV14 and TRBJ1-2, with TRBD1 matching 7 bases. CDR1 and CDR2 from the germline V gene are SGHDN and FVKESK. Losses at the gene ends were 0 bases for V and 8 bases for J; bases not matched to a gene: 9. There are 15 residues in the CDR3. The CDR3 sequence is CASSQDPRGQLGYTF. CDR3 DNA: TGTGCCAGCAGCCAAGATCCGAGGGGACAGCTAGGCTACACCTTC.

V usage is TRBV18 and J usage is TRBJ2-5, with no clear D. Trimming took 2 bases from V and 5 from J, leaving 6 bases between them. The CDR3 loop spans 12 amino acids. Germline values: CDR1 KGHSH, CDR2 LQKENI. In nucleotides, the CDR3 is TGTGCCAGCTCACCATTCGCTGAGACCCAGTACTTC. Its translation is CASSPFAETQYF.